This TCR beta chain is drawn from a study of blood T cell repertoires in COVID-19. Study-level background: Sample material is recorded as cDNA or gDNA derived from T cells, B-cell-depleted T cells, or PBMCs.

Seattle patient enrollment occurred during active infection, with longitudinal follow-up thereafter. In the original processing: By means of reference gene primer amplification, nucleated cell counts were estimated. The repertoire was sequenced with immunoSEQ multiplex PCR; TCRdb's copy has only in-frame clones and lacks some. D and trimming were read from the DNA, whereas the V and J calls and clone size are those reported in that table. The table has over 450,000 clones, 85% to 90% seen once. Germline V gene lookup returns CDR1 LNHDA and CDR2 SQIVND (reference sequence). J was trimmed by 1 base and V by 6 bases; bases with no gene match: 7. The CDR3 consists of 15 residues.

The chain links TRBV19 to TRBJ2-5; 8 nucleotides align to TRBD2. This clonotype originated in a woman in her forties or fifties with COVID-19, enrolled during active disease. The sample was peripheral blood. CDR3 sequence (DNA): TGTGCCAGTAGCAATTACGGGGGGGCCCAAGAGACCCAGTACTTC. It codes for CASSNYGGAQETQYF.